Included here is one T cell receptor (beta chain) sequence, with context. Its antigen remains unidentified. This sample was included in a study of shared clonotypes between healthy human individuals. Study conclusions and caveats: There were few donors, and this limited the genetic and exposure-history diversity represented. Clonotypes which were not shared had lower generation probabilities than clonotypes that all four donors shared.

Repertoires were generated with immunoSEQ multiplex PCR, while TCRdb's copy carries only in-frame clones and drops some. The data contain approximately 2.4 million clones, under 97% of them seen just once; the ten biggest clones take up over 0.1%. Nashville, Tennessee was home to all donors, each a Caucasian adult. The ends lost 2 bases at V and 6 bases at J; junction bases unmatched: 8. CDR1 SGHRS and CDR2 YFSETQ come from the germline V gene. The CDR3 is 15 amino acids. The sequence was obtained from a man aged 18 to 29 in good health. Sequencing was carried out using naive CD4+ T cells sorted from blood. Noted subset: CD45RA+ positively selected. The genes are TRBV5-1 and TRBJ2-5; 9 nucleotides match TRBD1. The CDR3 coding sequence is TGCGCCAGCAGCTTCCAGGACAGGGGTCCAAAGACCCAGTACTTC. Residues: CASSFQDRGPKTQYF.